The 8 T cell receptor beta chains below come from one sample, sequenced in a study of cytomegalovirus exposure and HLA in healthy donors. It was with 60 Vbeta and 13 Jbeta primers that the PCR ran. The method was immunoSEQ multiplex PCR; TCRdb's version includes in-frame clones alone and lacks a portion of them. The sample yields 140,000 to 150,000 clones, over 70% seen once. Source material: PBMCs. The receptors shown here come from a middle-aged woman in good health and CMV-seropositive.

This chain connects TRBV7-7 to TRBJ2-3; 8 positions agree with TRBD2. The trim removed 3 bases at V and 1 base at J, leaving 3 bases unmatched. The germline gives CDR1 SSHAT, CDR2 FNYEAQ (reference sequence). This CDR3 contains 15 residues. CDR3: CASSLSGGRTDTQYF. For the CDR3, the DNA is TGTGCCAGCAGCTTGAGCGGGGGTCGCACAGATACGCAGTATTTT.

V usage is TRBV7-3 and J usage is TRBJ2-3, with D perhaps matching TRBD1 (6 bases). Between the trimmed V and J ends, which lost 4 bases and 2 bases, there was a span of 16 bases. Germline V gene data show CDR1 as SGHTA and CDR2 as FQGTGA. The CDR3 is made up of 16 amino acids. The CDR3 protein is CASSSGTSPYTDTQYF. The CDR3 region has the DNA TGTGCCAGCAGCTCCGGGACATCCCCTTACACAGATACGCAGTATTTT.

This rearrangement joins TRBV6-5 to TRBJ1-2; 7 nucleotides align to TRBD1. V lost 6 bases and J lost 6; bases outside the gene matches: 10. Germline CDR1 is MNHEY and CDR2 is SVGAGI. This CDR3 contains 14 residues. DNA of the CDR3: TGTGCCAGCAGAAACCGACAGGGAATGGATGGCTACACCTTC. This translates into CASRNRQGMDGYTF.

This clone was seen a few times. The rearrangement joins TRBV7-9 to TRBJ2-7; 10 bases map to TRBD2. Trimming at V came to 2 bases and at J to 1 base, leaving 2 bases not matched to a gene. Germline CDR1 is SEHNR and CDR2 is FQNEAQ (reference sequence). The CDR3 spans 15 residues. The CDR3 loop reads CASSLIAGGSYEQYF. The CDR3 DNA follows: TGTGCCAGCAGCTTAATAGCGGGGGGTTCCTACGAGCAGTACTTC.

The CDR3, as DNA: TGTGCCAGCAGGACCGACAGGGTCCCTCAGCCCCAGCATTTT. It translates to CASRTDRVPQPQHF. The V gene is TRBV28, the J gene TRBJ1-5; TRBD1 aligns across 7 bases. Germline CDR1 MDHEN, CDR2 SYDVKM. The V gene end was trimmed by 6 bases and the J gene end by 6 bases; junction bases not matched to a gene: 8. CDR3 length: 14 residues.

The table lists this clone with a count of one. J is TRBJ1-5 and V is TRBV10-3; tentative D call: TRBD1 (5 bases). V was cut by 3 bases and J by 2 bases, with 14 bases left in between. The CDR3 sequence is 16 residues long. Germline assignment: CDR1 ENHRY and CDR2 SYGVKD. CDR3 in amino acids: CAISDPGRYGNQPQHF. The CDR3 DNA reads as TGTGCCATCAGTGATCCAGGGAGGTATGGCAATCAGCCCCAGCATTTT.

This chain connects TRBV6-1 to TRBJ2-5; a weak D match, TRBD2 (5 bases). V lost 2 bases and J 1 base, leaving 14 bases between the germline ends. Per the germline V gene, CDR1 is MNHNS and CDR2 is SASEGT. The CDR3 contains 16 residues. The CDR3 sequence is CASSELFGRVQETQYF. In DNA, the CDR3 is TGTGCCAGCAGTGAATTATTTGGGCGGGTCCAAGAGACCCAGTACTTC.

V is TRBV5-1 and J is TRBJ1-1, with 7 bases fitting TRBD1. Germline trimming cut 4 bases from V and 1 base from J; bases unmatched to any gene: 4. The CDR3 loop spans 14 amino acids. Germline loops: CDR1 SGHRS, CDR2 YFSETQ. CDR3: CASSLEGANTEAFF. As DNA, the CDR3 is TGCGCCAGCAGCCTAGAGGGGGCGAACACTGAAGCTTTCTTT.